Sequencing of this T cell receptor (beta chain) was carried out in a study of blood T cell repertoires in COVID-19. Study-wide background: Samples representing acute and convalescent COVID-19 were sourced from the United States, Italy and Spain. T cells, B-cell-depleted T cells, or PBMCs supplied cDNA or gDNA.

Authors' processing steps: From reference gene primer amplification, estimates of nucleated cell counts were derived. Libraries were prepared by immunoSEQ multiplex PCR; TCRdb keeps only in-frame clonotypes and omits some of them. The V and J calls and clone size come from that table; D and trimming were worked out from the DNA. The sample lists a few hundred thousand clones, about 88% seen once, with about 9.9% in the top ten. Everyone who took part was roughly 18 to 89 years old, and they came from about 23 US areas. Germline CDR1 is MNHEY and CDR2 is SVGAGI. Trimming removed 5 bases from V and 2 bases from J, with 12 bases in between. There are 15 residues in the CDR3.

This receptor was identified in a middle-aged woman who had recovered from COVID-19. The sequenced sample consisted of PBMCs or T cells enriched from blood (not recorded which). The chain is built from TRBV6-5 and TRBJ2-2; the D gene is possibly TRBD1 (6 bases). The CDR3 reads CASSPGTINTGELFF. The CDR3 nucleotides are TGTGCCAGCAGTCCCGGGACAATAAACACCGGGGAGCTGTTTTTT.